One and the same sample provided the 26 T cell receptor beta chains below, sequenced in a study of molecular identifiers for immune sequencing clone quantification. MiXCR, applied by TCRdb to the PCR reads, yields one record per CDR3 protein. The sample lists over 600,000 distinct CDR3 sequences, approximately 20% occurring once. The sequenced material came from naive CD8+ T cells from blood, with Jurkat cell RNA spiked in. Subset indicated: FACS-sorted CD8+CD4-CCR7+CD45RA+ naive T cells. The receptors were sampled from a human donor in good health. Some libraries in this study had Jurkat cell RNA spiked in.

The V gene is TRBV13, the J gene TRBJ1-1; D gene uncertain. CDR1 is PRHDT, CDR2 FYEKMQ, per germline (reference sequence). V was trimmed by 5 bases and J by 5 bases, leaving 12 bases between them. The CDR3 loop spans 13 amino acids. CDR3 sequence (DNA): TGTGCCAGCAGCCCCAGCCTTATGACTGAAGCTTTCTTT. Encoded protein: CASSPSLMTEAFF.

This clonotype was detected only a few times. The chain couples TRBV27 to TRBJ2-7; unclear D gene. With 6 bases removed from V and 3 bases from J, the gap between germline ends came to 15 bases. The germline gives CDR1 MNHEY, CDR2 SMNVEV (reference sequence). The CDR3 extends over 14 amino acids. DNA for the CDR3: TGTGCCAGCAGCTCTCAGTATTCGGTCTACGAGCAGTACTTC. This sequence encodes CASSSQYSVYEQYF.

This clonotype was seen repeatedly, ten times or more. This sequence joins TRBV11-1 and TRBJ1-1, with no clear D. Germline V gene lookup returns CDR1 SGHAT and CDR2 FQDESV (reference sequence). The CDR3 contains 14 residues. The V end was cut by 3 bases, the J end by 0 bases, with 8 bases between. CDR3 sequence: CASSFNSMNTEAFF. Here the CDR3 DNA reads TGTGCCAGCAGCTTCAACAGCATGAACACTGAAGCTTTCTTT.

A word on this clonotype: One end of the junction fails to match germline, which may point to a read error. This chain uses TRBV4-1 with TRBJ2-3, with D unresolved. Per germline, CDR1 MGHRA and CDR2 YSYEKL. This CDR3 region has 11 residues. CDR3 sequence (DNA): TGCGCCAGCAGCCTAGGAGATGCGCAGTATTTT. Protein sequence: CASSLGDAQYF.

In the case of this clonotype: A clone one base away is much larger, so this may be a read error. The CDR3 end shows no conserved phenylalanine or tryptophan, and so a read error is likely. The chain recombines TRBV7-9 with TRBJ1-1; 8 positions agree with TRBD1. CDR1 is SEHNR, CDR2 FQNEAQ, per germline (reference sequence). Trimming took 6 bases from V and 7 from J; bases not matched to a gene: 7. This CDR3 region has 13 residues. The CDR3 loop is CASRRTGNIEAFS. The CDR3 DNA is TGTGCCAGCAGACGGACAGGGAATATTGAAGCTTTCTCT.

The table lists this clonotype with many counts. The chain recombines TRBV12-3 or TRBV12-4 with TRBJ1-2; tentatively, D is TRBD1 (6 bases). The V end was cut by 6 bases, the J end by 3 bases, with 23 bases between. The CDR3 has 17 residues. The CDR3 reads CASSTQGVPMIDYGYTF. Written as DNA, the CDR3 is TGTGCCAGCAGCACACAGGGAGTCCCCATGATTGACTATGGCTACACCTTC.

This clonotype was seen a handful of times. With a much larger clone just one base away, this may be a read error. V usage is TRBV4-1 and J usage is TRBJ1-6; a possible D gene is TRBD1 (6 bases). CDR1 is MGHRA and CDR2 is YSYEKL in the germline V gene. This CDR3 is built from 15 residues. CDR3 sequence: CVSSPPTGANSPLHF. In DNA, the CDR3 is TGCGTCAGCAGCCCACCGACAGGAGCTAATTCACCCCTCCACTTT.

This clonotype was seen repeatedly, ten times or more. The chain joins TRBV15 to TRBJ1-5, with 8 bases identical to TRBD1. The CDR3 is 20 residues long. The V gene's germline CDR1 is LNHNV and CDR2 YYDKDF (reference sequence). V dropped 2 bases and J dropped 1; count of bases not matched to a gene: 16. DNA for the CDR3: TGTGCCACCAGCAGAACGGGACAGGCTCAATCCCCGAGCAGCAATCAGCCCCAGCATTTT. Amino acids: CATSRTGQAQSPSSNQPQHF.

This clonotype has ten or more counts. The rearrangement joins TRBV4-3 to TRBJ1-5, with D unclear. Per the germline V gene, CDR1 is LGHNA and CDR2 is YSLEER. The CDR3 consists of 15 residues. The V end was cut by 1 base, the J end by 1 base, with 8 bases between. The CDR3 spells CASSQVASSNQPQHF. CDR3 sequence (DNA): TGCGCCAGCAGCCAAGTAGCCTCAAGCAATCAGCCCCAGCATTTT.

Remarks on this clonotype: Possible read error: a much larger clone is one base away. V usage is TRBV30 and J usage is TRBJ2-3; D is unresolved. CDR3 length equals 13 residues. Germline assignment: CDR1 GTSNPN and CDR2 SVGIG (reference sequence). CDR3 sequence (DNA): TGTGCCTGGAGTGTAGTCTATGCAGATACGCAGTGTTTT. It yields the protein CAWSVVYADTQCF.

This clonotype was counted many times. The chain links TRBV4-1 to TRBJ2-6; no definite D call. The CDR3 consists of 18 residues. Germline V gene sequence: CDR1 MGHRA, CDR2 YSYEKL. Trimming left V 0 bases short and J 0 bases short, with 12 bases between. CDR3 DNA: TGCGCCAGCAGCCAAGAGGACCCGCAAGTCTCTGGGGCCAACGTCCTGACTTTC. This codes for CASSQEDPQVSGANVLTF.

This clonotype was seen repeatedly, ten times or more. The CDR3: CASSQASGTLNEKLFF. The DNA of the CDR3 is TGCGCCAGCAGCCAGGCTTCCGGGACGCTTAATGAAAAACTGTTTTTT. This chain joins TRBV4-3 and TRBJ1-4; a possible D gene is TRBD1 (5 bases). V lost 3 bases to trimming and J lost 4 bases, with 15 bases between them. Per germline, CDR1 LGHNA and CDR2 YSLEER. The length of the CDR3 is 16 residues.

There are many counts of this clonotype. This chain links TRBV29-1 with TRBJ2-2, with 11 bases fitting TRBD1. In germline, CDR1 is SQVTM, CDR2 ANQGSEA. This CDR3 is built from 15 residues. The V segment lost 1 base and the J segment 12 bases; nucleotides outside the gene matches: 10. CDR3 loop: CSVEGRDRGRAKLFF. The CDR3 coding sequence is TGCAGCGTTGAAGGCCGGGACAGGGGGAGGGCCAAGCTGTTTTTT.

This clonotype was counted a few times. The chain has TRBV11-3 and TRBJ2-5; D call uncertain. The CDR3 consists of 13 residues. V was clipped by 5 bases and J by 3 bases, with 10 bases between them. Germline V gene sequence: CDR1 SGHNT, CDR2 YENEEA. Here the CDR3 reads CASSNREKETQYF. The CDR3, as DNA: TGTGCCAGCAGCAACCGCGAGAAAGAGACCCAGTACTTC.

This clonotype was recorded at least ten times. The CDR3 region is CASSDWGLSNQPQHF. In DNA form, the CDR3 reads TGTGCCAGCAGTGATTGGGGGCTGAGCAATCAGCCCCAGCATTTT. The V and J genes are TRBV6-1 and TRBJ1-5, with a tentative D call TRBD1 (6 bases). The germline V gene has CDR1 MNHNS and CDR2 SASEGT. This CDR3 is built from 15 residues. Trimming cost V 3 bases and J 1 base, with 10 bases left between them.

This clonotype was recorded a few times. The gene calls are TRBV30 and TRBJ1-2; TRBD1 agrees at 10 bases. CDR3 length: 16 residues. Germline V CDR1 and CDR2: GTSNPN, SVGIG (reference sequence). V lost 2 bases, J lost 5 bases, and 11 bases stayed unmatched. The CDR3 spells CAWSPTPGTGDYGYTF. DNA for the CDR3: TGTGCCTGGAGTCCCACCCCCGGGACAGGGGATTATGGCTACACCTTC.

Turning to this clonotype: A read error is possible here, since a much larger clone lies one base away. This chain uses TRBV6-2 or TRBV6-3 with TRBJ2-3; 7 nucleotides agree with TRBD1. This CDR3 region has 19 residues. CDR1 is MNHEY and CDR2 is SVGEGT in the germline V gene. CDR3 residues: CASGYNQIDRDPYRDTQYF. Written as DNA, the CDR3 is TGTGCCAGCGGTTACAACCAGATTGACAGGGATCCTTATAGAGATACGCAGTATTTT.

The genes are TRBV5-8 and TRBJ2-7; perhaps TRBD1 as D (5 bases). The germline V gene encodes CDR1 SGHTS and CDR2 YDEGEE. The germline V and J ends were trimmed by 0 bases and 4 bases, with 14 bases remaining between them. This CDR3 comprises 15 residues. The CDR3 DNA is TGTGCCAGCAGCTTGGTATGGCAGGGCGAGTACGAGCAGTACTTC. Protein sequence: CASSLVWQGEYEQYF. Full variable domain (outside the CDR3, taken from reference TRBV5-8 and TRBJ2-7): EAGVTQSPTHLIKTRGQQATLRCSPISGHTSVYWYQQALGLGLQFLLWYDEGEERNRGNFPPRFSGRQFPNYSSELNVNALELEDSALYLCASSLVWQGEYEQYFGPGTRLTVT.

This clonotype was seen repeatedly, ten times or more. The chain has TRBV2 and TRBJ2-3; D possibly matches TRBD1 or TRBD2 (5 bases each). The CDR3 is 15 residues long. CDR1 and CDR2 (germline): SNHLY, FYNNEI. Trimming left V 4 bases short and J 11 bases short, with 22 bases between. CDR3 in DNA: TGTGCCAGCAGTGCTTACCCCGGGGCGGGCCCTTTGCAGTATTTT. It specifies CASSAYPGAGPLQYF.

In this sample, this clonotype turned up many times. The V call is TRBV2, the J call TRBJ1-2; possibly TRBD1 for D (5 bases). CDR3 size: 11 residues. V lost 6 bases, J lost 8 bases, and 10 bases lay in between. CDR1 SNHLY and CDR2 FYNNEI come from the germline V gene. Here the CDR3 DNA reads TGTGCCAGCAGAAGGGACTGGGGCTACACCTTC. It is translated as CASRRDWGYTF.

Of note for this clonotype: A single base separates this from a much larger clone, so it may be a read error. The chain is built from TRBV4-3 and TRBJ1-2; no firm D call. The CDR3 extends over 15 amino acids. CDR1 LGHNA and CDR2 YSLEER come from the germline V gene. As DNA, the CDR3 is TGCGCCAGCAGCCAAGATCGAACAACTAACTATGGCTACGCCTTC. This encodes CASSQDRTTNYGYAF.

This clonotype was detected ten times or more. V and J are TRBV15 and TRBJ2-7, with a weak D call TRBD1 (6 bases). CDR3 length: 15 amino acids. CDR1 and CDR2 from the germline V gene are LNHNV and YYDKDF (reference sequence). V was shortened by 3 bases and J by 2 bases, with 14 bases between the two germline ends. CDR3 DNA sequence: TGTGCCACCAGCAGCGGACAGCCGGTCCCCTACGAGCAGTACTTC. It encodes CATSSGQPVPYEQYF.

The genes are TRBV5-5 and TRBJ2-7; D is unclear. CDR1 SGHKS and CDR2 YYEKEE come from the germline V gene (reference sequence). The CDR3 length is 15 residues. Trimming took off 4 bases at V and 1 base at J, with 15 bases between the two ends. The CDR3 region has the DNA TGTGCCAGCAGCCCAGAACGTTGGGATTCCTACGAGCAGTACTTC. Translated, it gives CASSPERWDSYEQYF.

The chain employs TRBV28 and TRBJ2-3; 7 nucleotides line up with TRBD2. The V gene's germline CDR1 is MDHEN and CDR2 SYDVKM. This CDR3 contains 12 residues. With 11 bases clipped from V and 4 bases from J, the junction kept 6 bases outside the gene matches. CDR3 protein: CALGGSADTQYF. In DNA form, the CDR3 reads TGTGCCTTGGGCGGGAGTGCAGATACGCAGTATTTT.

As to this clonotype: This may arise from a read error, as a much more abundant clone is one base away. V gene TRBV29-1 combines with J gene TRBJ1-2, with 7 bases identical to TRBD1. Trimming at V came to 0 bases and at J to 6 bases, leaving 13 bases not matched to a gene. Per the germline V gene, CDR1 is SQVTM and CDR2 is ANQGSEA. The CDR3 totals 16 residues. The CDR3 sequence: CSVEDLTGVSINGYTF. In DNA, the CDR3 is TGCAGCGTTGAAGATTTAACAGGGGTATCCATAAATGGCTACACCTTC. The full variable domain, its missing parts supplied by reference TRBV29-1 and TRBJ1-2, is SAVISQKPSRDICQRGTSLTIQCQVDSQVTMMFWYRQQPGQSLTLIATANQGSEATYESGFVIDKFPISRPNLTFSTLTVSNMSPEDSSIYLCSVEDLTGVSINGYTFGSGTRLTVV.

The V gene is TRBV11-2, the J gene TRBJ2-7; 11 bases match TRBD2. V gave up 1 base and J gave up 0 bases; unmatched junction bases: 14. This CDR3 region has 20 residues. Germline V CDR1 and CDR2: SGHAT, FQNNGV. The DNA for the CDR3 is TGTGCCAGCAGCTTAGTCCCCCCGGGACTAGCGGTACTACCCTCCTACGAGCAGTACTTC. It codes for CASSLVPPGLAVLPSYEQYF.